The entry below describes one T cell receptor (beta chain). Its target is not known. Under the ViraFEST assay, PBMC were stimulated with viral peptide pools so that antigen-specific CD4+ T cells expanded. Sequencing was performed afterwards. Subsequent to roughly 9 days of culture, CD4+ T cells were isolated. TCRdb's table, derived via immunoSEQ multiplex PCR, lists solely in-frame clones and lacks some. The sample lists about 79,000 clones, around 76% occurring once. The sample is drawn from a study of vaccination effects on CD4 cells after COVID-19. V shed 2 bases, J shed 3 bases, and the junction held 3 bases outside the gene matches. This CDR3 has 15 amino acids. The germline CDR1 and CDR2 sequences are SGHRS and YFSETQ.

Specimen: CD4+ T cells from PBMCs cultured with HCoV-229E spike peptides, collected before COVID-19 vaccination. The receptor was derived from a human donor who received a COVID-19 vaccine. The chain couples TRBV5-1 to TRBJ2-3; 10 bases line up with TRBD1. The DNA for the CDR3 is TGCGCCAGCAGCTTCCGACAGGGGGCAACAGATACGCAGTATTTT. It is translated as CASSFRQGATDTQYF.